The 10 T cell receptor beta chains reported below all come from one sample, sequenced in a study of blood T cell repertoires in COVID-19. Clones were read by immunoSEQ multiplex PCR, and TCRdb kept only the in-frame ones, dropping some. The sample lists approximately 240,000 clones, about 90% occurring once. The specimen sequenced was peripheral blood. The receptors were sampled from a man aged 25 to 40 with COVID-19, enrolled during active disease.

Points on this clone: The sample contains more than one DNA sequence encoding this CDR3. The chain uses TRBV9 and TRBJ1-2; D is uncertain. Germline V CDR1 and CDR2: SGDLS, YYNGEE. The CDR3 has 14 residues. Trimming left V 0 bases short and J 2 bases short, with 8 bases between. The CDR3: CASSVGQANYGYTF. The CDR3, as DNA: TGTGCCAGCAGCGTAGGGCAGGCGAACTATGGCTACACCTTC.

The CDR3 DNA sequence: TGCAGTGCTAGAGATCTGGGGGAGCTGTTTTTT. Encoded protein: CSARDLGELFF. The chain employs TRBV20-1 and TRBJ2-2, with D uncertain. Germline V CDR1 and CDR2: DFQATT, SNEGSKA (reference sequence). V was cut by 0 bases and J by 8 bases, with 4 bases left in between. The CDR3 runs to 11 residues.

The V and J genes are TRBV9 and TRBJ1-2, with D unclear. CDR1 SGDLS and CDR2 YYNGEE come from the germline V gene. The CDR3 consists of 12 residues. Trimming took 2 bases from V and 8 from J, leaving 10 bases between them. For the CDR3, the DNA is TGTGCCAGCAGCGTCATAAACGGGGGCTACACCTTC. Translated, it gives CASSVINGGYTF.

The chain combines TRBV6-1 with TRBJ1-5, with D possibly TRBD1 on 5 matching bases. The CDR3 length is 17 residues. Trimming removed 2 bases at V and 3 bases at J, with 17 bases between. From germline, CDR1 is MNHNS and CDR2 SASEGT. CDR3: CASSESGWGVINQPQHF. The CDR3 DNA is TGTGCCAGCAGTGAATCGGGATGGGGGGTGATCAATCAGCCCCAGCATTTT.

The chain has TRBV10-2 and TRBJ1-6; D uncertain. This CDR3 is 16 amino acids long. V lost 2 bases and J lost 0, with 8 bases in between. The germline gives CDR1 WSHSY, CDR2 SAAADI. The CDR3 sequence: CASSEIGSSYNSPLHF. The CDR3 nucleotides are TGCGCCAGCAGTGAGATAGGGAGCTCCTATAATTCACCCCTCCACTTT.

This chain uses TRBV6-1 with TRBJ1-5, with a weak D call TRBD1 (5 bases). The CDR3 sequence is 16 residues long. V shed 0 bases and J shed 1 base, with 10 bases lying between them. The germline V gene has CDR1 MNHNS and CDR2 SASEGT. The CDR3 loop is CASSEASGMSNQPQHF. As DNA, the CDR3 is TGTGCCAGCAGTGAAGCGTCAGGGATGAGCAATCAGCCCCAGCATTTT.

The rearrangement links TRBV9 to TRBJ2-2; possibly TRBD1 for D (5 bases). V dropped 6 bases and J dropped 0 bases, with 9 bases sitting between them. Germline V gene lookup returns CDR1 SGDLS and CDR2 YYNGEE. The CDR3 consists of 14 residues. CDR3 sequence (DNA): TGTGCCAGCACAGGCAGGGCGAACACCGGGGAGCTGTTTTTT. Residues: CASTGRANTGELFF.

The V and J genes are TRBV6-6 and TRBJ1-2, with 8 bases lining up with TRBD1. Germline CDR1 is MNHNY and CDR2 is SVGAGI (reference sequence). V lost 0 bases, J lost 4 bases, and 4 bases stayed unmatched. This CDR3 comprises 15 residues. For the CDR3, the DNA is TGTGCCAGCAGTTACTCGACAGGGGCCCTCTATGGCTACACCTTC. Protein sequence: CASSYSTGALYGYTF.

The chain recombines TRBV7-9 with TRBJ2-2, with D perhaps matching TRBD2 (7 bases). Trimming left V 6 bases short and J 3 bases short, with 17 bases between. Germline CDR1 is SEHNR and CDR2 is FQNEAQ (reference sequence). The CDR3 length is 16 residues. The CDR3 loop is CASRIFSGGDTGELFF. CDR3 bases: TGTGCCAGCAGAATTTTCTCGGGGGGCGACACCGGGGAGCTGTTTTTT.

Here the CDR3 reads CASSEDGQGLAPLHF. As DNA, the CDR3 is TGTGCCAGCAGCGAAGACGGACAGGGTTTAGCACCCCTCCACTTT. The V call is TRBV7-3, the J call TRBJ1-6, with 8 bases identical to TRBD1. The CDR3 extends over 15 amino acids. After removal of 5 bases from V and 11 bases from J, the junction contained 11 bases not matched to a gene. Germline V gene data show CDR1 as SGHTA and CDR2 as FQGTGA.